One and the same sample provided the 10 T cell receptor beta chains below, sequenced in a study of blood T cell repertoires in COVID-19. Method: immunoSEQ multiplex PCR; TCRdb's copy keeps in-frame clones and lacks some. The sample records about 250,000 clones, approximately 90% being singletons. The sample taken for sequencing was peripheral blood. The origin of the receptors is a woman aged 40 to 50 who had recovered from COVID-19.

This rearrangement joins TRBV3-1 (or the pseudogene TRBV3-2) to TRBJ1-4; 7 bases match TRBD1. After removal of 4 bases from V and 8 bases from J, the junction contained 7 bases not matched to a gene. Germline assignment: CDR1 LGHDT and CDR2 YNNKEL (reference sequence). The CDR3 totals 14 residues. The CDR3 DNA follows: TGTGCCAGCAGCCGAACAGGGGTCGGGGAAAAACTGTTTTTT. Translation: CASSRTGVGEKLFF.

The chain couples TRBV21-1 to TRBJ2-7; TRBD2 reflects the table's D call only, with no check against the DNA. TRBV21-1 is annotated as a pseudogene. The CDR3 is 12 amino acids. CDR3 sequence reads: CASSQSYYEQYV. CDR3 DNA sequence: TGTGCCAGCAGCCAAAGCTACTACGAGCAGTACGTC.

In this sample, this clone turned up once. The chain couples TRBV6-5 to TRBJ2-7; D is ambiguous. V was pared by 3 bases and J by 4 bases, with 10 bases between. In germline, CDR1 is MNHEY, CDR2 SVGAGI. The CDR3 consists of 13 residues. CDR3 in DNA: TGTGCCAGCAGTTATGGGCCCCGGTACGAGCAGTACTTC. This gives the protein CASSYGPRYEQYF.

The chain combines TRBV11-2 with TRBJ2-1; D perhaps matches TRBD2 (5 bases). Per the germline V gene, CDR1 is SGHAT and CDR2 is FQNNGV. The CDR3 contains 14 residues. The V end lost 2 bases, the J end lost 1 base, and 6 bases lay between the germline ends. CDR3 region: CASSLPGSYNEQFF. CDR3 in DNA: TGTGCCAGCAGCTTACCGGGATCCTACAATGAGCAGTTCTTC.

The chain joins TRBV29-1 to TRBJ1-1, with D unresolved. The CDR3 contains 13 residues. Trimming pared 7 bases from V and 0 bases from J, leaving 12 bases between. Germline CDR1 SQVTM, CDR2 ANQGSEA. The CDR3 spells CSGTTLMNTEAFF. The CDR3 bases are TGCAGCGGAACGACATTAATGAACACTGAAGCTTTCTTT.

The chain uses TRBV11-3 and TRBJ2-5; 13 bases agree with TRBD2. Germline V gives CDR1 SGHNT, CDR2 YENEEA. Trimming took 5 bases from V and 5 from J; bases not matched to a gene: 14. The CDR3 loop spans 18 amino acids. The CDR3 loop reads CASSATRTSGRRRETQYF. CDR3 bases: TGTGCCAGCAGCGCGACTCGGACTAGCGGGAGAAGGCGGGAGACCCAGTACTTC.

The DNA of the CDR3 is TGCGCCAGCAGTGAGTTGGGCCCCGGGGAGCTGTTTTTT. Its protein product is CASSELGPGELFF. The chain joins TRBV10-2 to TRBJ2-2; the D is unclear. V dropped 1 base and J dropped 6 bases, with 6 bases sitting between them. CDR3 size: 13 residues. Germline V gene lookup returns CDR1 WSHSY and CDR2 SAAADI.

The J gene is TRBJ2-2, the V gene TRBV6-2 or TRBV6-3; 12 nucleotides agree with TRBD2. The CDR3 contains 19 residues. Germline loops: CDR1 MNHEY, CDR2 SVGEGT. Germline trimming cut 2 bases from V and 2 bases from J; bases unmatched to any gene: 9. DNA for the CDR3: TGTGCCAGCAGTTACGAGTCGGCTAGCGGGAGGGTCAACACCGGGGAGCTGTTTTTT. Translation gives CASSYESASGRVNTGELFF.

CDR3 coding DNA: TGTGCCAGCAGCCCCCGTCCCCCGGGACTAGCGGGAGAGGGCGGGGAGCTGTTTTTT. Encoded protein: CASSPRPPGLAGEGGELFF. The J gene is TRBJ2-2, the V gene TRBV7-3; 14 bases are shared with TRBD2. Unmatched junction bases numbered 15, after V lost 5 bases and J lost 7 bases. CDR1 and CDR2 from the germline V gene are SGHTA and FQGTGA. This CDR3 spans 19 amino acids.

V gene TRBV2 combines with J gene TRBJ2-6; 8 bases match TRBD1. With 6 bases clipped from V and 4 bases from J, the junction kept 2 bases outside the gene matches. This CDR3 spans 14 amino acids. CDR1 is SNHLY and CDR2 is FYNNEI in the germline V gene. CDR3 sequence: CASSQGAGANVLTF. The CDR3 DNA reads TGTGCCAGCAGCCAGGGGGCCGGGGCCAACGTCCTGACTTTC.